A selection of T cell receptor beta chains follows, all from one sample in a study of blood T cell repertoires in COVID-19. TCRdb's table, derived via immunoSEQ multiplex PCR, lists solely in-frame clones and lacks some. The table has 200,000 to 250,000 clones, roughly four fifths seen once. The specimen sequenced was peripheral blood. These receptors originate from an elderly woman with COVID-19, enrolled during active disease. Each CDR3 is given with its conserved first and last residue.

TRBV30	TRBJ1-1	CAWSGQGFTEAFF
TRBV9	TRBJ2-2	CASSVLPLGSGGLNTGELFF
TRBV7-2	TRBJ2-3	CASSSPRPGLAGEDTQYF
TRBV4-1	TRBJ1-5	CASSQEGSFRGNQPQHF
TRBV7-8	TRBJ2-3	CASSRGELLAGVYDTQYF
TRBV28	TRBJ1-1	CASTLPRRNTEAFF
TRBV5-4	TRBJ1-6	CASSLETGGYSPLHF
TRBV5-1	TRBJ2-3	CASSKRGAGTLSTDTQYF
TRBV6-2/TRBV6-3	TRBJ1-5	CASSYSVYQHF
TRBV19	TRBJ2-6	CASSIGSGRAGANVLTF
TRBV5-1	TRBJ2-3	CASSADRPYTDTQYF
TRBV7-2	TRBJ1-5	CASSLGPGYQPQHF
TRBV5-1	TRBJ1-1	CASWGGGNTEAFF
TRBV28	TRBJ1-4	CASSLGGATNEKLFF
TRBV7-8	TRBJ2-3	CASSLGQGGGLGADTQYF
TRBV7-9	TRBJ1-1	CASSKLTEAFF
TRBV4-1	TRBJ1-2	CASSQGQDNYGYTF
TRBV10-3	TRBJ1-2	CAISDSTGKTNYGYTF
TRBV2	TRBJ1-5	CASSVDRGKSNQPQHF
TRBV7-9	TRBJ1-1	CASSSWTGLNTEAFF
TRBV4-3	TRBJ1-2	CASSQSVEGGYGYTF
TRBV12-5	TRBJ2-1	CASGATSGAENEQFF
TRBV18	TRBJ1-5	CASSPPGTGGFRPQHF
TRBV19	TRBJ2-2	CASRGSNTGELFF
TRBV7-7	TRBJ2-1	CASSLGGGGESEQFF
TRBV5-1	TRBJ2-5	CASSLGGSGGQETQYF
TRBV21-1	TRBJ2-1	CASSKRFF
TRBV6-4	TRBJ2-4	CASSAGEGNIQYF
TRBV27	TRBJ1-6	CASSLRGTGVSPLHF
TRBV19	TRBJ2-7	CASSIRIDSLKSAEQYF
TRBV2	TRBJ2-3	CASSEGVGRSSDTQYF
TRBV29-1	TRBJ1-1	CSVVFNDREVRAFF
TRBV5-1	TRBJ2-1	CASSFSGRPYNEQFF
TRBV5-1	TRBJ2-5	CASSGPGTGQETQYF
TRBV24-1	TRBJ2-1	CATSDPGAGRFNEQFF
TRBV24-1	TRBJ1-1	CATPFGANICPLSEAFF
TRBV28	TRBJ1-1	CASSLGTDRRAFF
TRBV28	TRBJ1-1	CASSGWSKEAFF
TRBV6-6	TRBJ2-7	CASRSRPSGNYEQYF
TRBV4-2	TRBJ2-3	CASSQERYADTQYF
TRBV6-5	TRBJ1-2	CASTMGPLEIYGYTF